This T cell receptor (beta chain) was retrieved from a study of identical twins (dated by TCRdb to 2016 to 2017). Study-wide context: To test whether fetal clonotypes persist, this study deep-sequenced TCR alpha and beta repertoires from monozygotic twins, from unrelated adults of various ages, and from cord blood. To rule out contamination, the twin experiments were replicated at different times with different library preparation protocols. Beyond this particular receptor, the publication reports: Zero-insertion analyses could be partly confounded by invariant T cells such as MAIT and iNKT, though diverse VJ usage argued against such confounding for most clonotypes. Out-of-frame TCR alpha sharing in monozygotic twins was systematically underestimated by recombination models, whereas sharing between unrelated individuals was in agreement with the recombination models. The excess sharing between twins in beta out-of-frame sequences was weaker because fewer shared sequences reduced the signal-to-noise ratio. Fewer insertions were carried by abundant cord blood beta clonotypes; a weaker similar trend was observed in young adult naive repertoires, while no such trend was observed in memory repertoires. Conclusions relied on cross-sectional statistical analysis, since the same donors could not be followed over many years. Compared with coincidental sharing between unrelated individuals, out-of-frame TCR alpha sequences shared between twins showed an excess of sequences with low generation probability.

Here V drops 6 bases and J drops 7 bases, and the junction holds 14 bases not matched to any gene. CDR1 and CDR2 (DFQATT, SNEGSKA) derive from the germline V gene (reference sequence). The CDR3 spans 16 residues, from the cysteine through the phenylalanine. The sequence is cut down to CDR3 DNA, 48 bases in frame from base 1. Library generation was performed with 5' RACE. The sequencing machine was an Illumina HiSeq 2000. Template switching added a universal primer binding site, and the final cDNA carried a unique molecular identifier that allowed TCR cDNA molecules to be counted accurately. Specific primers in the conserved constant-segment region were used to synthesize first-strand cDNA for TCR alpha and beta chains. To control for contamination, every cDNA library carried two barcodes: a SMART-Mk sample barcode plus Illumina barcodes. Two successive PCR steps introduced TruSeq adapter sequences along with Illumina sample barcodes. The Illumina HiSeq platform was used with custom primers to sequence TCR alpha and beta cDNA libraries. Regarding the original processing steps: Unique molecular identifiers were extracted from raw reads with MiGEC, and CDR3 positions were determined with MiXCR. Recombination models were inferred per individual with the repgenHMM and IGoR tools using an EM algorithm. Shared clonotype analysis was performed with the tcR package in R, normalizing sharing by the product of cloneset sizes. To study raw recombination free of thymic and clonal selection effects, out-of-frame nonproductive sequences were analyzed. TCRdb trimmed the raw reads at Q25, called clones with MiXCR and kept productive beta chains. Under each unique CDR3 protein, matching rows form one entry showing the most common genes and DNA. The V and J calls follow TCRdb's processing rather than the paper's. The sample table lists around 690,000 distinct CDR3 sequences, approximately 21% of them with a count of one. In total, the top ten clones hold around 4.4% of the sample.

All donors were healthy Caucasians. Three pairs of female monozygotic twins, all aged roughly 18 to 29 years, made up the twin cohort. Peripheral blood mononuclear cells were the source from which RNA for the TCR libraries was isolated. About this clonotype itself: The target of this receptor is not known. No quality values exist for individual bases; no much larger clone is one base distant.

These data were likewise used in another study, on T cells expressing NK-cell markers. The second study's paper adds: TCR beta-chain repertoires were profiled in sorted CD3+CD56+NKG2C+, CD3+CD56+NKG2C- and CD3+CD56-NKG2C+ T-cell subsets from fewer than 10 donors. Among the eight sequenced donors, only one was HCMV-seronegative, while the other seven were HCMV-seropositive. To restrict sorting to alphabetaTCR-expressing T cells, an anti-gammadeltaTCR antibody was added in several experiments. In 5 to 7 donors, the dominant CD3+CD56+NKG2C+ clonotypes were found to rank among the top 10 CD8+ clonotypes and to make up about 1.0-8% of CD8+ T cells. Those dominant clonotypes were again the most abundant among CD3+CD56-NKG2C+ cells in a handful of donors, at 28.3-60.1%. Whether the expanded NKG2C-expressing T cell clones were specific for HCMV antigens was left unclear. The study sequenced eight donors, all healthy volunteers chosen at random: three men and five women. HCMV-specific IgG was detected in serum with a commercial ELISA kit to determine HCMV serostatus. For about 6 donors, unsorted PBMC were also used to sequence bulk peripheral blood T-cell repertoires. Reads were demultiplexed and grouped by UMI with MIGEC, and clonotypes were assembled and quantified with MiTCR. To remove erroneous sequences, TCR cDNA sequences were retained only when supported by two or more reads. The tcR package was used for downstream repertoire analysis, and clonotypes were matched across fractions by CDR3 nucleotide sequence plus V segment. Antigen specificity was annotated against VDJdb with VDJmatch, allowing one amino acid substitution in CDR3.

The source of this sequence is a woman younger than 30 in good health. Sequenced material: PBMCs. The chain couples TRBV20-1 to TRBJ2-7; a stretch of 14 junction bases matches TRBD2. DNA sequence: TGCAGTGCAACCGGGACTAGCGGGAGAGCGGGTAGTGAGCAGTACTTC. Translated, it reads CSATGTSGRAGSEQYF.